This T cell receptor (beta chain) was identified in a study of blood T cell repertoires in COVID-19. Turning to the study itself: From T cells, B-cell-depleted T cells, or PBMCs came the material, which was cDNA or gDNA.

The data were produced by immunoSEQ multiplex PCR, yet TCRdb's version contains in-frame clones alone and is incomplete. The sample holds about 240,000 clones; around four fifths are singletons and the top ten take approximately 7.6%. The CDR3 consists of 15 residues. Germline assignment: CDR1 SGHTA and CDR2 FQGNSA. The V and J ends lost 1 base and 6 bases, in that order; junction bases with no gene match: 1. Sequencing used peripheral blood. The chain uses TRBV7-2 and TRBJ1-6; TRBD1 aligns across 9 bases. The clonotype originates from a woman of 80 years or more with COVID-19, enrolled during active disease. The CDR3 DNA reads TGTGCCAGCAGCTTAGTGGGACAGGGTAATTCACCCCTCCACTTT. Its protein is CASSLVGQGNSPLHF.